A single sample gave rise to the 18 T cell receptor beta chains below, sequenced in a study of high-grade serous ovarian cancer treatment subgroups. The tumor samples were collected prior to definitive surgery or chemotherapy. Measured with immunoSEQ multiplex PCR; TCRdb has only the in-frame clones, and not every one. This sample has more than 15,000 clones, with roughly two thirds found just once. The sample taken for sequencing was tumor tissue. The source of these receptors is a human donor with high-grade serous ovarian cancer.

The chain has TRBV2 and TRBJ2-2; tentative D call: TRBD1 (5 bases). V was cut by 4 bases and J by 4 bases, with 10 bases left in between. Germline V gene data show CDR1 as SNHLY and CDR2 as FYNNEI. The CDR3 sequence is 14 residues long. Written as DNA, the CDR3 is TGTGCCAGCAGTGGAAGGACATCCACCGGGGAGCTGTTTTTT. As protein: CASSGRTSTGELFF. Full variable domain (rest looked up from reference TRBV2 and TRBJ2-2): EPEVTQTPSHQVTQMGQEVILRCVPISNHLYFYWYRQILGQKVEFLVSFYNNEISEKSEIFDDQFSVERPDGSNFTLKIRSTKLEDSAMYFCASSGRTSTGELFFGEGSRLTVL.

The V call is TRBV14, the J call TRBJ2-1, with 9 bases that match TRBD1. Germline trimming cut 0 bases from V and 11 bases from J; bases unmatched to any gene: 11. CDR3 length: 16 amino acids. Germline-derived CDR1 and CDR2 are SGHDN and FVKESK. The CDR3 DNA follows: TGTGCCAGCAGCCAAGATATTATGGGACAGGGCCACAAGCAGTTCTTC. It codes for CASSQDIMGQGHKQFF.

Within the sample, this clone is medium-sized. This CDR3 reads CASNPNRALEYEQYF. DNA for the CDR3: TGTGCCAGCAATCCAAACAGGGCCCTCGAGTACGAGCAGTACTTC. V usage is TRBV28 and J usage is TRBJ2-7; D might be TRBD1 (6 bases). Trimming took off 7 bases at V and 4 bases at J, with 20 bases between the two ends. CDR1 is MDHEN and CDR2 is SYDVKM in the germline V gene. This CDR3 has 15 amino acids.

This clone was counted between two and nine times. The chain recombines TRBV6-6 with TRBJ1-6; maybe TRBD1 (6 bases). The V and J ends lost 4 bases and 7 bases respectively, with 17 bases between them. The CDR3 is made up of 16 amino acids. Looked up from germline, CDR1 is MNHNY and CDR2 is SVGAGI (reference sequence). The CDR3 DNA follows: TGTGCCAGCAGTTCATTAGGGGGAAAGCCGAATTCACCCCTCCACTTT. Its protein is CASSSLGGKPNSPLHF.

This clone was recorded only once. The chain uses TRBV14 and TRBJ1-2; no clear D. In germline, CDR1 is SGHDN, CDR2 FVKESK. This CDR3 region has 14 residues. The V and J ends lost 2 bases and 2 bases respectively, with 9 bases between them. The CDR3 region has the DNA TGTGCCAGCAGCCAAATCGGCAGGAACTATGGCTACACCTTC. Translating it yields CASSQIGRNYGYTF.

J is TRBJ1-5 and V is TRBV5-6, with D possibly TRBD1 on 5 matching bases. V shed 0 bases and J shed 7 bases, with 11 bases lying between them. The germline V gene encodes CDR1 SGHDT and CDR2 YYEEEE. The CDR3 is made up of 14 amino acids. CDR3 nucleotides: TGTGCCAGCAGCTTGGAAGGGGCAGGGCAGCCCCAGCATTTT. It yields the protein CASSLEGAGQPQHF.

The chain links TRBV28 to TRBJ1-6, with D tentatively TRBD1 (5 bases). Germline V gives CDR1 MDHEN, CDR2 SYDVKM. The CDR3 is 12 residues long. V was clipped by 7 bases and J by 7 bases, with 8 bases between them. CDR3 DNA sequence: TGTGCCAGCAAGCCAGGGAATTCACCCCTCCACTTT. This encodes CASKPGNSPLHF.

On this clone itself: One end of the junction varies from germline; a read error may be responsible. CDR3 nucleotide sequence: TGTGCTAGCAGCTTCTTATTGGGGGACAGCAAGTTGGGGCCCCAGCATTTT. Encoded protein: CASSFLLGDSKLGPQHF. The chain has TRBV7-7 and TRBJ1-5, with 7 bases fitting TRBD1. CDR1 is SSHAT, CDR2 FNYEAQ, per germline (reference sequence). The CDR3 sequence is 17 residues long. Combining the CDR3 with reference TRBV7-7 and TRBJ1-5 gives the whole variable domain GAGVSQSPRYKVTKRGQDVTLRCDPISSHATLYWYQQALGQGPEFLTYFNYEAQPDKSGLPSDRFSAERPEGSISTLTIQRTEQRDSAMYRCASSFLLGDSKLGPQHFGDGTRLSIL.

The chain is built from TRBV7-9 and TRBJ1-6; D unclear. With 1 base removed from V and 10 bases from J, the gap between germline ends came to 11 bases. The CDR3 totals 14 residues. Germline V gene lookup returns CDR1 SEHNR and CDR2 FQNEAQ (reference sequence). CDR3 nucleotide sequence: TGTGCCAGCAGCTTAGAGACTTTCAAATCACCCCTCCACTTT. Encoded protein: CASSLETFKSPLHF.

The rearrangement uses TRBV7-2 and TRBJ2-6; D gene unclear. The CDR3 has 14 residues. The V end was cut by 5 bases, the J end by 0 bases, with 5 bases between. CDR1 is SGHTA, CDR2 FQGNSA, per germline. In nucleotides, the CDR3 is TGTGCCAGCAGCCGGGTCTCTGGGGCCAACGTCCTGACTTTC. Protein sequence: CASSRVSGANVLTF.

The chain recombines TRBV7-2 with TRBJ2-7; no definite D call. This CDR3 has 14 amino acids. Germline assignment: CDR1 SGHTA and CDR2 FQGNSA. V was shortened by 2 bases and J by 3 bases, with 11 bases between the two germline ends. The CDR3 sequence is CASSLLALGYEQYF. DNA of the CDR3: TGTGCCAGCAGCTTATTGGCCCTCGGCTACGAGCAGTACTTC. The full variable domain, with the rest looked up from reference TRBV7-2 and TRBJ2-7, is GAGVSQSPSNKVTEKGKDVELRCDPISGHTALYWYRQSLGQGLEFLIYFQGNSAPDKSGLPSDRFSAERTGGSVSTLTIQRTQQEDSAVYLCASSLLALGYEQYFGPGTRLTVT.

This clone was counted a few times. The rearrangement joins TRBV2 to TRBJ1-2, with D perhaps TRBD1 (5 bases). CDR3 length: 13 residues. Germline V gene sequence: CDR1 SNHLY, CDR2 FYNNEI. The V gene lost 6 bases and the J gene lost 10 bases, with 18 bases spanning the gap. CDR3 amino acids: CASRVGRTGPYTF. The DNA for the CDR3 is TGTGCCAGCAGGGTGGGTAGAACGGGACCCTACACCTTC.

The chain employs TRBV11-3 and TRBJ2-3; D perhaps matches TRBD2 (5 bases). CDR1 and CDR2 (germline): SGHNT, YENEEA. V lost 5 bases, J lost 8 bases, and 11 bases lay in between. The CDR3 sequence is 12 residues long. Here the CDR3 reads CASSGLAGTQYF. CDR3 coding DNA: TGTGCCAGCAGCGGCCTAGCCGGTACGCAGTATTTT.

The rearrangement links TRBV7-2 to TRBJ1-1; possible D gene TRBD1, 6 bases. Deletions cut 5 bases from V and 3 bases from J, with 13 bases between. The CDR3 runs to 14 residues. Per the germline V gene, CDR1 is SGHTA and CDR2 is FQGNSA. In nucleotides, the CDR3 is TGTGCCAGCAGCCCCCAGGGGTTGTACACTGAAGCTTTCTTT. It translates to CASSPQGLYTEAFF.

DNA for the CDR3: TGTGCCATCAGTGATCAGGGCGCCGGCCGGGGAGGTAACACTGAAGCTTTCTTT. Its translation: CAISDQGAGRGGNTEAFF. V gene TRBV10-3 combines with J gene TRBJ1-1; the D gene is possibly TRBD1 (5 bases). Germline lookup yields CDR1 ENHRY and CDR2 SYGVKD. The V gene lost 3 bases and the J gene lost 2 bases, with 22 bases spanning the gap. The CDR3 runs to 18 residues.

CDR3 sequence reads: CAWSQGAGIEAFF. The CDR3 DNA reads as TGTGCCTGGAGCCAGGGGGCAGGAATTGAAGCTTTCTTT. The V call is TRBV30, the J call TRBJ1-1; 8 bases are a match to TRBD1. The CDR3 spans 13 residues. With 3 bases clipped from V and 7 bases from J, the junction kept 7 bases outside the gene matches. Germline V gene sequence: CDR1 GTSNPN, CDR2 SVGIG (reference sequence).

This rearrangement joins TRBV25-1 to TRBJ2-6, with D unclear. Trimming removed 4 bases at V and 2 bases at J, with 15 bases between. In germline, CDR1 is MGHDK, CDR2 SYGVNS. This CDR3 contains 17 residues. The CDR3 nucleotides are TGTGCCAGCAGTGGAAAGTATTCAGTTGCTGGGGCCAACGTCCTGACTTTC. As protein: CASSGKYSVAGANVLTF.

The chain has TRBV7-2 and TRBJ2-7; D uncertain. Per germline, CDR1 SGHTA and CDR2 FQGNSA. The CDR3 loop spans 13 amino acids. V was trimmed by 1 base and J by 3 bases, leaving 7 bases between them. The CDR3: CASSLVQFYEQYF. The CDR3 bases are TGTGCCAGCAGCTTAGTGCAGTTCTACGAGCAGTACTTC.